The clone carrying this T cell receptor beta chain was seen just once. The antigen remains unidentified. CDR3 length: 14 residues. Germline V CDR1 and CDR2: SGHRS, YFSETQ. The ends were cut back, 2 bases at V and 5 bases at J, with 13 bases in the middle. Assay used: immunoSEQ multiplex PCR; TCRdb lists only in-frame clones, some missing. Altogether roughly 4,800 clones are present, around four fifths being singletons, with the ten largest covering about 20%. The sample originates from a study of immune evolution from preneoplasia to lung adenocarcinoma. The study, taken as a whole, reports: Top clone share appeared to fall from AAH through AIS, MIA, adenocarcinoma.

The sample was FFPE adjacent normal lung tissue. The rearrangement uses TRBV5-1 and TRBJ2-5; a possible D gene is TRBD1 (7 bases). The source is a donor at least 70 years old with lung adenocarcinoma. The chain's CDR3 is CASSFRETGETQYF. The DNA of the CDR3 is TGCGCCAGCAGCTTCCGGGAGACAGGGGAGACCCAGTACTTC.